The present T cell receptor beta chain was sequenced within a study of blood T cell repertoires in COVID-19. Looking at the study overall: Acute and convalescent COVID-19 specimens originated in the United States, Italy and Spain. T cells, B-cell-depleted T cells, or PBMCs supplied cDNA or gDNA.

V gave up 5 bases and J gave up 4 bases, with 23 bases separating them. Germline V gene lookup returns CDR1 SEHNR and CDR2 FQNEAQ (reference sequence). This CDR3 region has 17 residues. In the original processing: Reference gene primer amplification gave nucleated cell count estimates. Sequencing was performed with immunoSEQ multiplex PCR; in TCRdb, only in-frame clones are kept and a portion is missing. V and J calls and clone size are those listed in that table; D and trimming were worked out from the DNA. The sample yields roughly 40,000 clones, nearly 90% seen once. The sequence derives from a human donor in a cohort sampled during active COVID-19. Sequencing was carried out using peripheral blood. The genes are TRBV7-9 and TRBJ2-5; a weak D match, TRBD1 (5 bases). The CDR3 region is CASSPASDTLFGETQYF. The DNA for the CDR3 is TGTGCCAGCAGCCCCGCCTCGGACACGTTGTTCGGAGAGACCCAGTACTTC.